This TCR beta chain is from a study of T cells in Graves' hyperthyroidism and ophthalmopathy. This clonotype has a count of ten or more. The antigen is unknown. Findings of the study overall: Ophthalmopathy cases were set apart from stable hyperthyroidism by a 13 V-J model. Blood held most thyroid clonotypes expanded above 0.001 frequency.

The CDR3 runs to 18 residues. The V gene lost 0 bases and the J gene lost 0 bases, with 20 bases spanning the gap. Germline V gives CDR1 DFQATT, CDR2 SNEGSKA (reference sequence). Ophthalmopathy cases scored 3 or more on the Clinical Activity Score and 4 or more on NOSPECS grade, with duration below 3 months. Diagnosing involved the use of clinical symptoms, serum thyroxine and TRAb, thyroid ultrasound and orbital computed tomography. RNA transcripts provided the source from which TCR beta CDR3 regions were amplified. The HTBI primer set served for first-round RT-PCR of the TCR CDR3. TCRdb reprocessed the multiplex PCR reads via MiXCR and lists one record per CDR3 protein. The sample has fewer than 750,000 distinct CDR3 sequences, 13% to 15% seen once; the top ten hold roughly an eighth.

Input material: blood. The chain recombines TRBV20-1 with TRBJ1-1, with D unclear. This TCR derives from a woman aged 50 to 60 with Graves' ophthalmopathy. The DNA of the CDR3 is TGCAGTGCTAGAGATCTGGCAGGAAGAAATCACATGAACACTGAAGCTTTCTTT. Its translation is CSARDLAGRNHMNTEAFF.